This T cell receptor beta chain was captured in a study of CD8+ T cells in alopecia areata. Background on the study: Each of the treated patients was given oral tofacitinib, 5 to 10 mg twice daily, for moderate-to-severe alopecia areata.

The CDR3 covers 15 residues. Germline assignment: CDR1 SGHTA and CDR2 FQGNSA. Trimming removed 5 bases at V and 6 bases at J, with 17 bases between. RNA was extracted and reverse transcribed into cDNA as the sequencing template. Sequenced by immunoSEQ multiplex PCR; TCRdb stores in-frame clones only, minus some. This sample has 100,000 to 150,000 clones, with 58% found just once. In this sample, this clone turned up once. The antigen is not known. Regarding the study as a whole: In lesional scalp, particularly from alopecia totalis/universalis, clonality was higher than in normal scalp.

The specimen comprised CD4+ T cells sorted from blood, sampled at week 0. The sequence derives from a human donor with alopecia areata. This chain uses TRBV7-2 with TRBJ2-1; possible D gene TRBD1, 6 bases. CDR3 amino acids: CASSRSPGVSNEQFF. DNA for the CDR3: TGTGCCAGCAGCCGGTCTCCAGGGGTGTCCAATGAGCAGTTCTTC.